This T cell receptor (beta chain) is from a study of blood T cell repertoires in COVID-19. At the level of the study: The United States, Italy and Spain supplied acute and convalescent COVID-19 samples. T cells, B-cell-depleted T cells, or PBMCs provided the cDNA or gDNA that served as material.

Authors' data handling: Amplification from reference gene primers served as the basis for estimated nucleated cell counts. Assay used: immunoSEQ multiplex PCR; TCRdb lists only in-frame clones, some missing. V and J calls and clone size follow that table, whereas D and trimming were derived from the DNA. The profile shows about 340,000 clones, under 95% of them singletons. The CDR3 consists of 17 residues. The V end was cut by 2 bases, the J end by 13 bases, with 26 bases between. Germline V CDR1 and CDR2: SGHVS, FQNEAQ. This receptor was identified in a woman in her late teens or twenties who had recovered from COVID-19. The sequenced material came from peripheral blood. This sequence joins TRBV7-8 and TRBJ2-2, with D perhaps TRBD2 (7 bases). The CDR3 nucleotides are TGTGCCAGCAGCTTAACCCGTCCAGGGGACTACCAGTCGACGCTGTTTTTT. It yields the protein CASSLTRPGDYQSTLFF. The whole variable domain, remainder taken from reference TRBV7-8 and TRBJ2-2, is GAGVSQSPRYKVAKRGQDVALRCDPISGHVSLFWYQQALGQGPEFLTYFQNEAQLDKSGLPSDRFFAERPEGSVSTLKIQRTQQEDSAVYLCASSLTRPGDYQSTLFFGEGSRLTVL.